The T cell receptor beta chain under discussion was sequenced for a study of blood T cells in healthy people across ages. CDR3 length: 10 residues. CDR1 is SQVTM and CDR2 is ANQGSEA in the germline V gene. The second PCR ran about 6 to 11 cycles with a sample-barcoded 5' primer and J-beta primers. Every sample produced at least 2.5 million CDR3-containing paired-end reads. MiXCR was run by TCRdb on the 5' RACE reads, yielding one entry per CDR3 protein. This table holds roughly 1,000,000 distinct CDR3 sequences, under 30% found once. This clonotype has just a few counts. Relative to the germline gene, one junction end is altered; a read error may explain this. A further study also used this sample, focusing on T cells of mothers and their children. That source adds: A few healthy Caucasian mothers, along with their six children, served as the donors. The data showed no persistent microchimeric T cell clones.

The chain combines TRBV29-1 with TRBJ1-1; D not resolved. This sequence originates from a girl between 2 and 10 years old in good health. The specimen sequenced was blood. This chain's CDR3 is CSVVGEKAFF. The CDR3 DNA follows: TGCAGCGTTGTTGGGGAAAAAGCCTTCTTT.